The TCR beta chain described here comes from a study of cytomegalovirus exposure and HLA in healthy donors. Study results and caveats: A later analysis showed HLA-associated TCR beta chains outstripping equally common others in clonal expansion.

The PCR used 60 Vbeta and 13 Jbeta primers. This table comes from immunoSEQ multiplex PCR, and its TCRdb copy is limited to in-frame clones, with some not included. This sample has about 300,000 clones, with 86% found just once. CDR3 length equals 14 residues. The V segment lost 4 bases and the J segment 3 bases; nucleotides outside the gene matches: 5. The germline gives CDR1 PRHDT, CDR2 FYEKMQ (reference sequence). Of note for this clone: The antigen remains unidentified.

Unrecorded immune exposure was likely among donors, who were nominally healthy when sampled. The origin of this receptor is a middle-aged man in good health and CMV-seropositive. Sample: PBMCs. The chain uses TRBV13 and TRBJ2-7; TRBD1 aligns across 8 bases. CDR3 region: CASSSGTGDYEQYF. The CDR3 region has the DNA TGTGCCAGCAGCTCCGGGACAGGAGACTACGAGCAGTACTTC.